Below, 20 T cell receptor beta chains from the same sample are listed, as sequenced in a study of regulatory T cells in long-lasting Graves disease. Documented time point: newly diagnosed GD, antithyroid drugs for less than 3 months. TCR sequences were obtained from RNA taken from PBMCs. Both iRepertoire HTBI primers and Arm-PCR of CDR3 regions were used to build the TCR beta libraries. Via MiXCR, TCRdb re-called the multiplex PCR reads, giving one row per CDR3 protein. This sample has a few hundred thousand distinct CDR3 sequences, with around 18% found just once. Sequenced here: peripheral blood mononuclear cells (PBMCs), sampled at new diagnosis, from a patient treated with antithyroid drugs. The receptors shown here come from a female donor with Graves disease.

This clonotype has more than one count but fewer than ten. The chain carries TRBV19 and TRBJ2-2, with 7 nucleotides matching TRBD1. The germline CDR1 and CDR2 sequences are LNHDA and SQIVND (reference sequence). The CDR3 has 14 amino acids. J lost 4 bases, V lost 10 bases, and 9 bases had no gene match. The CDR3 sequence is CATMTGSSTGELFF. For the CDR3, the DNA is TGTGCCACCATGACAGGGTCGAGCACCGGGGAGCTGTTTTTT. Combining the CDR3 with reference TRBV19 and TRBJ2-2 gives the whole variable domain DGGITQSPKYLFRKEGQNVTLSCEQNLNHDAMYWYRQDPGQGLRLIYYSQIVNDFQKGDIAEGYSVSREKKESFPLTVTSAQKNPTAFYLCATMTGSSTGELFFGEGSRLTVL.

This clonotype was picked up many times. V usage is TRBV12-3 or TRBV12-4 and J usage is TRBJ2-5, with 15 bases lining up with TRBD2. The CDR3 runs 17 residues. V shed 2 bases and J 2 bases; nucleotides not matched to a gene: 3. This chain's CDR3 is CASSLRTSGRGQETQYF. CDR3 bases: TGTGCCAGCAGTTTAAGGACTAGCGGGAGGGGACAAGAGACCCAGTACTTC.

In its sample, this clonotype was seen a few times. In DNA, the CDR3 is TGTGCCAGTAGGAACTACGCGAGGGAGAAACAATCACCCCTCCACTTT. Translated: CASRNYAREKQSPLHF. V usage is TRBV18 and J usage is TRBJ1-6; D is uncertain. The germline V and J ends were trimmed by 9 bases and 10 bases, with 25 bases remaining between them. Germline CDR1 KGHSH, CDR2 LQKENI. This CDR3 has 16 residues.

In its sample, this clonotype was seen many times. V and J are TRBV20-1 and TRBJ2-1; 7 bases fit TRBD2. Germline V gives CDR1 DFQATT, CDR2 SNEGSKA (reference sequence). J was trimmed by 9 bases and V by 6 bases; bases with no gene match: 14. This CDR3 is built from 14 residues. The CDR3 bases are TGCAGTGCCCCACGGGGCGGGAGTAGTAGTGAGCAGTTCTTC. Translated: CSAPRGGSSSEQFF.

There are many counts of this clonotype. The chain is built from TRBV12-3 or TRBV12-4 and TRBJ2-1; 8 positions agree with TRBD1. This CDR3 comprises 15 residues. Unmatched junction bases numbered 5, after V lost 4 bases and J lost 3 bases. The CDR3 loop is CASSSGQGLYNEQFF. Here the CDR3 DNA reads TGTGCCAGCAGTTCCGGACAGGGCCTCTACAATGAGCAGTTCTTC.

The chain is built from TRBV12-3 or TRBV12-4 and TRBJ2-7, with D perhaps assigned TRBD1 or TRBD2 (5 bases each). Trimming removed 6 bases at V and 1 base at J, with 13 bases between. CDR3 length equals 14 residues. The CDR3 reads CASRGTEQSYEQYF. CDR3 in DNA: TGTGCCAGCAGGGGGACCGAGCAATCCTACGAGCAGTACTTC.

Concerning this clonotype: This clone may be a read error of a much larger clone one base away. The chain combines TRBV5-1 with TRBJ1-1; maybe TRBD1 (5 bases). This CDR3 region has 13 residues. Germline V gives CDR1 SGHRS, CDR2 YFSETQ. The CDR3 is CASSLSWGTEDFF. The CDR3 DNA is TGCGCCAGCAGCTTGTCATGGGGCACTGAAGATTTCTTT.

This clonotype was seen ten or more times. The chain has TRBV24-1 and TRBJ2-1, with D possibly matching TRBD2 (6 bases). Germline V lookup: CDR1 KGHDR, CDR2 SFDVKD. Trimming took 3 bases from V and 6 from J, leaving 17 bases between them. The CDR3 loop spans 16 amino acids. CDR3 sequence reads: CATSDPRGLPGNEQFF. In nucleotides, the CDR3 is TGTGCCACCAGTGATCCGCGGGGCCTTCCTGGCAATGAGCAGTTCTTC.

This clonotype was counted many times. The rearrangement uses TRBV29-1 and TRBJ1-1; D gene unclear. In germline, CDR1 is SQVTM, CDR2 ANQGSEA. The CDR3 totals 13 residues. Trimming cost V 4 bases and J 1 base, with 10 bases left between them. For the CDR3, the DNA is TGCAGCGTTGCCCAATCCAGGAACACTGAAGCTTTCTTT. Translation gives CSVAQSRNTEAFF.

The chain joins TRBV11-1 to TRBJ2-2, with D maybe TRBD1 (6 bases). Germline V gene data show CDR1 as SGHAT and CDR2 as FQDESV (reference sequence). Trimming pared 1 base from V and 5 bases from J, leaving 11 bases between. The CDR3 length is 15 residues. CDR3 loop: CASSLDRERTGELFF. The DNA for the CDR3 is TGTGCCAGCAGCTTAGACAGGGAGCGGACCGGGGAGCTGTTTTTT.

In its sample, this clonotype was seen many times. The V call is TRBV7-9, the J call TRBJ1-5, with D maybe TRBD1 (5 bases). Germline loops: CDR1 SEHNR, CDR2 FQNEAQ (reference sequence). With 0 bases removed from V and 3 bases from J, the gap between germline ends came to 9 bases. The CDR3 extends over 15 amino acids. CDR3: CASSLAQGPNQPQHF. In nucleotides, the CDR3 is TGTGCCAGCAGCTTAGCGCAGGGTCCCAATCAGCCCCAGCATTTT.

This clonotype was observed many times. CDR3 DNA sequence: TGCAGTGCTCGTAGCGGGAGGGCCCAAGAGACCCAGTACTTC. It translates to CSARSGRAQETQYF. The chain has TRBV20-1 and TRBJ2-5; TRBD2 matches at 11 bases. The V gene end was trimmed by 5 bases and the J gene end by 1 base; junction bases not matched to a gene: 3. The CDR3 has 14 amino acids. CDR1 is DFQATT and CDR2 is SNEGSKA in the germline V gene (reference sequence).

This clonotype was observed at least ten times. The rearrangement links TRBV11-2 to TRBJ1-5; D might be TRBD1 (6 bases). The germline CDR1 and CDR2 sequences are SGHAT and FQNNGV. CDR3 length: 13 amino acids. The V end lost 2 bases, the J end lost 5 bases, and 7 bases lay between the germline ends. The CDR3 DNA reads as TGTGCCAGCAGCTTATCAGGGGATCAGCCCCAGCATTTT. Translated, it gives CASSLSGDQPQHF. The full variable domain, with the rest looked up from reference TRBV11-2 and TRBJ1-5, is EAGVAQSPRYKIIEKRQSVAFWCNPISGHATLYWYQQILGQGPKLLIQFQNNGVVDDSQLPKDRFSAERLKGVDSTLKIQPAKLEDSAVYLCASSLSGDQPQHFGDGTRLSIL.

Worth noting for this clonotype: A read error is likely here: a far larger clone is one base away. The rearrangement joins TRBV19 to TRBJ2-5; no reliable D call. The better agreement between TRBJ2-1 and the DNA end casts doubt on the J call. CDR1 and CDR2 (germline): LNHDA, SQIVND (reference sequence). The CDR3 is 12 residues long. The CDR3 nucleotides are TGTGCCAGTAGTTCTACCGCGCCGGAGCAGTTCTTC. Its protein product is CASSSTAPEQFF.

This clonotype was observed many times. The chain combines TRBV7-3 with TRBJ1-1; 7 bases match TRBD1. Germline CDR1 and CDR2: SGHTA and FQGTGA. There are 13 residues in the CDR3. V lost 6 bases and J lost 1; bases outside the gene matches: 2. The CDR3 spells CASRQGRNTEAFF. The CDR3 nucleotides are TGTGCCAGCAGACAGGGGCGGAACACTGAAGCTTTCTTT.

This clonotype was counted many times. This chain uses TRBV19 with TRBJ2-2; the D gene is possibly TRBD2 (6 bases). Germline V gives CDR1 LNHDA, CDR2 SQIVND (reference sequence). The CDR3 has 14 residues. The V and J ends lost 1 base and 5 bases respectively, with 8 bases between them. In DNA form, the CDR3 reads TGTGCCAGTAGTATAGGTGCGGGGACCGGGGAGCTGTTTTTT. Its translation: CASSIGAGTGELFF.

This clonotype has a count of ten or more. Since a much larger clone is just one base distant, this may be a read error. V usage is TRBV20-1 and J usage is TRBJ2-3, with 7 positions matching TRBD2. Germline CDR1 DFQATT, CDR2 SNEGSKA (reference sequence). The CDR3 runs 15 residues. The CDR3 nucleotides are TGCAGTGCTAGTAGTGCGGAGACTAGCATAGATACGCAGTATTTT. Translated: CSASSAETSIDTQYF.

This chain uses TRBV30 with TRBJ1-1, with 7 bases identical to TRBD1. The CDR3 spans 15 residues. The germline V gene encodes CDR1 GTSNPN and CDR2 SVGIG (reference sequence). Germline trimming cut 3 bases from V and 5 bases from J; bases unmatched to any gene: 12. The CDR3 nucleotides are TGTGCCTGGAGCCTGGGACAGTTGAGGAAGACTGAAGCTTTCTTT. Translating it yields CAWSLGQLRKTEAFF.

This clonotype was recorded many times. This chain uses TRBV7-9 with TRBJ1-2; D is ambiguous. This CDR3 contains 12 residues. CDR1 SEHNR and CDR2 FQNEAQ come from the germline V gene (reference sequence). V was cut by 0 bases and J by 10 bases, with 9 bases left in between. CDR3 sequence (DNA): TGTGCCAGCAGCTTAGCTGATAGTGCCTACACCTTC. Amino acid sequence: CASSLADSAYTF.

This clonotype appeared many times. The rearrangement links TRBV3-1 to TRBJ2-5; 10 nucleotides match TRBD1. This CDR3 has 17 residues. The V gene end was trimmed by 8 bases and the J gene end by 6 bases; junction bases not matched to a gene: 18. Germline values: CDR1 LGHDT, CDR2 YNNKEL (reference sequence). CDR3 residues: CASFSQTGTGDTKTQYF. The CDR3 region has the DNA TGTGCCAGCTTTTCCCAGACCGGGACAGGGGATACGAAGACCCAGTACTTC.